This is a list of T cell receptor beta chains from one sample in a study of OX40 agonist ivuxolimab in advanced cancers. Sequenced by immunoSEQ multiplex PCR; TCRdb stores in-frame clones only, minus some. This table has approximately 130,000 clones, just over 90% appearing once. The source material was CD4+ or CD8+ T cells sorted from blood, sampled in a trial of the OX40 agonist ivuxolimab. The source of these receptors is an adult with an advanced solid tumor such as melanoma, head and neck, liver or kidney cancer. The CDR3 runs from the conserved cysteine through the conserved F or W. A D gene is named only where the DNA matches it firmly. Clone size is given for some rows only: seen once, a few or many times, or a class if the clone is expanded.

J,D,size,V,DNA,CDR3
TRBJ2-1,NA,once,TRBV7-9,TGTGCCAGCAGCTTAGTGGCGGGGGCGTACAATGAGCAGTTCTTC,CASSLVAGAYNEQFF
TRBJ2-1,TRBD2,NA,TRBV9,TGTGCCAGCAGCGTACCCGGACTAGGAAGCAATGAGCAGTTCTTC,CASSVPGLGSNEQFF
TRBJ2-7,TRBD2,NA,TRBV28,TGTGCCAGCAGTTCATACGCCGGGACTAGCGGCTACGAGCAGTACTTC,CASSSYAGTSGYEQYF
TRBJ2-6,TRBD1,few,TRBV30,TGTGCCTCAGACAGGGCTGGGGCCAACGTCCTGACTTTC,CASDRAGANVLTF
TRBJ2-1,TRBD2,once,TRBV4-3,TGCGCCAGCAGCCAGGGACTAGCGGGAGATGAGCAGTTCTTC,CASSQGLAGDEQFF
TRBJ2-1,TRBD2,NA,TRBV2,TGTGCCAGCAAGGGCGGGAGCTCCTACAATGAGCAGTTCTTC,CASKGGSSYNEQFF
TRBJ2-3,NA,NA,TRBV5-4,TGTGCCAGCAGCTTGACCACAGATACGCAGTATTTT,CASSLTTDTQYF
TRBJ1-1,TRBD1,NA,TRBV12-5,TGTGCTAGTGGTCGGACAGGGGACACTGAAGCTTTCTTT,CASGRTGDTEAFF
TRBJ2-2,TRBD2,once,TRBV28,TGTGCCAGCAGTTTTAGCGGGAGAAGTACCGGGGAGCTGTTTTTT,CASSFSGRSTGELFF
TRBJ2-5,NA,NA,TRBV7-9,TGTGCCAGCAGCCGGTCGAGCGGACAAGAGACCCAGTACTTC,CASSRSSGQETQYF
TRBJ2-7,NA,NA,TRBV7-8,TGTGCCAGCAGCTGGAGGACCTCCTACGAGCAGTACTTC,CASSWRTSYEQYF
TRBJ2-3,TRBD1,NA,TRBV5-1,TGCGCCAGCAGTAATACAGGGGGCGGTTTCACAGATACGCAGTATTTT,CASSNTGGGFTDTQYF
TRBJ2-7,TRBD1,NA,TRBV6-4,TGTGCCAGCAGTGACTCCACAGTGTATGACAGGGGATCCAACGAGCAGTACTTC,CASSDSTVYDRGSNEQYF
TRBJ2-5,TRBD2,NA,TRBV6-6,TGTGCCACCTCGGGACTAGCGGGAGAGACCCAGTACTTC,CATSGLAGETQYF
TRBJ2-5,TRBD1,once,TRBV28,TGTGCCATCCTAGGGGACAGGGTACTAGGAGAGACCCAGTACTTC,CAILGDRVLGETQYF
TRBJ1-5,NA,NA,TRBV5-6,TGTGCCAGCAGCATACGAAGGTGGAGTAGCAATCAGCCCCAGCATTTT,CASSIRRWSSNQPQHF
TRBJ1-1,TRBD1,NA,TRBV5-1,TGCGCCAGCAGCCTGAACAGGGGGAACACTGAAGCTTTCTTT,CASSLNRGNTEAFF
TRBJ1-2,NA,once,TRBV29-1,TGCAGCGTTTCCGACACGATCGGCTACACCTTC,CSVSDTIGYTF
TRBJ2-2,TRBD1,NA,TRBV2,TGTGCCAAGGGACAGCTGAACACCGGGGAGCTGTTTTTT,CAKGQLNTGELFF